This TCR beta chain emerged from a study of blood T cell repertoires in COVID-19. Turning to the study itself: Recovery meant two consecutive negative NP/OP PCR tests, professional clearance, or resolved symptoms. PBMCs, B-cell-depleted T cells, or T cells were the source of the cDNA or gDNA that made up the material.

Participants, about 18 to 90 years old, spanned fewer than 25 US areas. The authors' processing: Reference gene primer amplification gave estimated nucleated cell counts. Only in-frame clones appear in the TCRdb table, and some are missing; sequencing was by immunoSEQ multiplex PCR. The V and J calls and clone size come from that table; D and trimming were worked out from the DNA. The sample yields roughly 200,000 clones, roughly nine tenths seen once. The V end was cut by 2 bases, the J end by 7 bases, with 13 bases between. The length of the CDR3 is 14 residues. Germline CDR1 is SGHRS and CDR2 is YFSETQ.

This sequence joins TRBV5-1 and TRBJ2-4; D may be TRBD2 (5 bases). Sequencing was performed on PBMCs or T cells enriched from blood (not recorded which). This TCR came from a woman aged 50 to 60 in a cohort exposed to, infected with or recovered from COVID-19 (not recorded which). This CDR3 is CASSFEGVGNIQYF. CDR3 in DNA: TGCGCCAGCAGCTTCGAGGGTGTCGGGAACATTCAGTACTTC.